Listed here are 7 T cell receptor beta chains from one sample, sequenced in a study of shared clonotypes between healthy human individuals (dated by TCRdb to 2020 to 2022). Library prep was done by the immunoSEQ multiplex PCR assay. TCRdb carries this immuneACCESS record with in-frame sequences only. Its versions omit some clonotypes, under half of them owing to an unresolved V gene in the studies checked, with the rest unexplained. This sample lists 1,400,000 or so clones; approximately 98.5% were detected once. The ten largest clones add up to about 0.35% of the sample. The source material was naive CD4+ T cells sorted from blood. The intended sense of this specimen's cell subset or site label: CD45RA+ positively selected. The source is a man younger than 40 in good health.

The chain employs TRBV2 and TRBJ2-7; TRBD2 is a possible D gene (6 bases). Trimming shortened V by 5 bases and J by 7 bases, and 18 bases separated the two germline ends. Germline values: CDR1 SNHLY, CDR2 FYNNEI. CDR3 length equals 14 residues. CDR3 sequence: CASSHGTPGGEQYF. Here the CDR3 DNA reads TGTGCCAGCAGTCACGGGACCCCCGGAGGGGAGCAGTACTTC. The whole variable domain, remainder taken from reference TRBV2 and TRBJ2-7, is EPEVTQTPSHQVTQMGQEVILRCVPISNHLYFYWYRQILGQKVEFLVSFYNNEISEKSEIFDDQFSVERPDGSNFTLKIRSTKLEDSAMYFCASSHGTPGGEQYFGPGTRLTVT.

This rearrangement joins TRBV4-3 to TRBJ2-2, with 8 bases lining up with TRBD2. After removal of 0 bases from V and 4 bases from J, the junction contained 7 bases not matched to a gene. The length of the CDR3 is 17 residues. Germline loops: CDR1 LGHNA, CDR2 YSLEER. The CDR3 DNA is TGCGCCAGCAGCCAAGATTGGGCACTAGCGGCCACCGGGGAGCTGTTTTTT. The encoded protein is CASSQDWALAATGELFF.

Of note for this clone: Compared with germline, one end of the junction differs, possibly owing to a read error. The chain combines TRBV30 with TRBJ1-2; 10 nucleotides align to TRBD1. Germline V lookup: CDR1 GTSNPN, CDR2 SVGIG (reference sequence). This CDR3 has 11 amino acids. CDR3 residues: CAWSRIRDRGF. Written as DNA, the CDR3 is TGTGCCTGGAGCCGGATCCGGGACAGGGGATTC.

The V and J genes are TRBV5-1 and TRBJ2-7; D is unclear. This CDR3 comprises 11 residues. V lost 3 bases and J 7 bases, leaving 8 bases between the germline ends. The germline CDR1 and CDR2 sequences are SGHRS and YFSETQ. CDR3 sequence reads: CASSWKQEQYF. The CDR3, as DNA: TGCGCCAGCAGCTGGAAGCAGGAGCAGTACTTC.

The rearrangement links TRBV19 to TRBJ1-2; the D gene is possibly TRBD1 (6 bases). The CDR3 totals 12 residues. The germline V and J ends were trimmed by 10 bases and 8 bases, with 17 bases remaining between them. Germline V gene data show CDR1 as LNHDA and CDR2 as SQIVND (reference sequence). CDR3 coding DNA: TGTGCCACGAGGGGGGACCCTAGGGGCTACACCTTC. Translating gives CATRGDPRGYTF.

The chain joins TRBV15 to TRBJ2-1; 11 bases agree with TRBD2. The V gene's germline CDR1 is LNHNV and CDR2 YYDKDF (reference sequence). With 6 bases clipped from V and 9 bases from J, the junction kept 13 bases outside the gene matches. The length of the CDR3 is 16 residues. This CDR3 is CATRSVAGGPLGEQFF. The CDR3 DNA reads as TGTGCCACCAGGTCAGTAGCGGGAGGGCCTCTGGGTGAGCAGTTCTTC.

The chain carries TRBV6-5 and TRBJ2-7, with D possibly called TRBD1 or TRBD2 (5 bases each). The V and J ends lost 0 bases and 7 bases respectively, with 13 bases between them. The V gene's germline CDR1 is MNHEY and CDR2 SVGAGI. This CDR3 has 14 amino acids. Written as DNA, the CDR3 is TGTGCCAGCAGTTACTCGACCCAGGGCGGGGAGCAGTACTTC. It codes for CASSYSTQGGEQYF.